Below, 10 T cell receptor beta chains from the same sample are listed, as sequenced in a study of blood T cell repertoires in COVID-19. Assay used: immunoSEQ multiplex PCR; TCRdb lists only in-frame clones, some missing. The sample comprises nearly 110,000 clones, 89% of which are singletons, and 4.5% to 5% rests with the top ten. Sequencing was done on a sample of peripheral blood. These receptor sequences come from a man between 40 and 49 years old with active or convalescent COVID-19.

The chain links TRBV5-1 to TRBJ1-2, with a possible D match to TRBD1 (5 bases). CDR3 length equals 12 residues. Germline assignment: CDR1 SGHRS and CDR2 YFSETQ. V shed 4 bases and J shed 6 bases, with 10 bases lying between them. CDR3 sequence reads: CASSRGFDGYTF. The CDR3 nucleotides are TGCGCCAGCAGCCGGGGGTTTGATGGCTACACCTTC.

The chain joins TRBV30 to TRBJ1-2; weak D call: TRBD1 (5 bases). Between the trimmed V and J ends, which lost 1 base and 8 bases, there was a span of 14 bases. The CDR3 spans 13 residues. The germline V gene has CDR1 GTSNPN and CDR2 SVGIG (reference sequence). CDR3 amino acids: CAWSAQQGGGYTF. CDR3 nucleotide sequence: TGTGCCTGGAGTGCCCAGCAGGGAGGCGGCTACACCTTC.

The genes are TRBV7-2 and TRBJ1-1; D is unclear. This CDR3 has 14 amino acids. Germline-derived CDR1 and CDR2 are SGHTA and FQGNSA. V gave up 0 bases and J gave up 4 bases, with 9 bases separating them. This CDR3 reads CASSLAQRSTEAFF. The CDR3 DNA follows: TGTGCCAGCAGCTTAGCTCAGAGGAGCACTGAAGCTTTCTTT.

The chain recombines TRBV28 with TRBJ1-1; D may be TRBD1 (5 bases). The V and J ends lost 3 bases and 0 bases respectively, with 17 bases between them. Germline assignment: CDR1 MDHEN and CDR2 SYDVKM. The CDR3 runs 17 residues. This chain's CDR3 is CASSLRGWREVNTEAFF. The DNA of the CDR3 is TGTGCCAGCAGTTTGCGGGGGTGGAGGGAGGTGAACACTGAAGCTTTCTTT.

This chain uses TRBV7-9 with TRBJ1-2; D is unclear. Germline V gives CDR1 SEHNR, CDR2 FQNEAQ (reference sequence). The V and J ends lost 5 bases and 8 bases respectively, with 15 bases between them. The CDR3 contains 13 residues. Here the CDR3 DNA reads TGTGCCAGCAGCCCCCCCGGGCCTAGCGGCTACACCTTC. It specifies CASSPPGPSGYTF.

The V gene is TRBV18, the J gene TRBJ1-2; weak D call: TRBD1 (6 bases). Trimming removed 3 bases at V and 8 bases at J, with 13 bases between. Germline V gene data show CDR1 as KGHSH and CDR2 as LQKENI. This CDR3 contains 13 residues. The CDR3 spells CASSPGRGEGYTF. CDR3 DNA: TGTGCCAGCTCACCCGGCAGGGGAGAAGGCTACACCTTC.

The chain is built from TRBV6-6 and TRBJ2-7; D gene uncertain. CDR1 is MNHNY, CDR2 SVGAGI, per germline (reference sequence). Trimming left V 6 bases short and J 2 bases short, with 14 bases between. The CDR3 length is 14 residues. CDR3 nucleotide sequence: TGTGCCAGCAGGCCCCAGGCGACCACCTACGAGCAGTACTTC. This translates into CASRPQATTYEQYF.

This rearrangement joins TRBV2 to TRBJ1-5; 7 bases align to TRBD1. CDR1 is SNHLY and CDR2 is FYNNEI in the germline V gene. CDR3 length equals 14 residues. After removal of 6 bases from V and 3 bases from J, the junction contained 5 bases not matched to a gene. CDR3 in amino acids: CASSPQGPNQPQHF. The CDR3 DNA sequence: TGTGCCAGCAGCCCACAGGGGCCCAATCAGCCCCAGCATTTT.

This chain links TRBV5-1 with TRBJ1-6, with no clear D. The CDR3 sequence is 13 residues long. Trimming pared 1 base from V and 10 bases from J, leaving 9 bases between. Germline V gene lookup returns CDR1 SGHRS and CDR2 YFSETQ. CDR3 coding DNA: TGCGCCAGCAGCTTGAGAGAGGGCTCACCCCTCCACTTT. Its translation: CASSLREGSPLHF.

The chain links TRBV28 to TRBJ1-2; 7 bases are shared with TRBD1. In germline, CDR1 is MDHEN, CDR2 SYDVKM. V trimming: 5 bases; J trimming: 5 bases; junction bases outside the gene matches: 5. CDR3 length equals 13 residues. Here the CDR3 reads CASSKQGRYGYTF. CDR3 DNA sequence: TGTGCCAGCAGTAAACAGGGGCGGTATGGCTACACCTTC.